This TCR beta chain was identified in a study of control samples from healthy donors and cancer patients. TCRdb's copy holds only in-frame clones and misses some; the assay was immunoSEQ multiplex PCR. The data show about 83,000 clones, 75% to 95% seen once. This CDR3 has 13 residues. The germline gives CDR1 MNHEY, CDR2 SVGEGT. V lost 6 bases and J lost 4, with 10 bases in between. The TCR sequence derives from a man aged 50-59 years in good health. The sequencing sample was made of blood. This chain links TRBV6-2 or TRBV6-3 with TRBJ1-5; D is uncertain. The CDR3 here is CASSSTSNQPQHF. The CDR3 DNA reads TGTGCCAGCAGCAGTACATCTAATCAGCCCCAGCATTTT.